The 4 T cell receptor beta chains below were found in one sample sequenced in a study of control samples from healthy donors and cancer patients. Sequencing used immunoSEQ multiplex PCR; TCRdb keeps in-frame clones, though not all of them. The sample includes over 40,000 clones, 88% seen only once; the top ten take 40%. Source material: PBMCs. The source of these receptors is a man aged 45 to 65 with head and neck cancer.

V gene TRBV27 combines with J gene TRBJ1-1; a possible D gene is TRBD1 (6 bases). CDR1 and CDR2 (germline): MNHEY, SMNVEV (reference sequence). The CDR3 is 14 residues long. V lost 4 bases to trimming and J lost 1 base, with 10 bases between them. Here the CDR3 DNA reads TGTGCCAGCAGTTCGCAGGGGAGGAACACTGAAGCTTTCTTT. Residues: CASSSQGRNTEAFF.

The chain combines TRBV7-9 with TRBJ2-3; the D gene is possibly TRBD1 (6 bases). CDR3 length: 19 amino acids. Germline assignment: CDR1 SEHNR and CDR2 FQNEAQ (reference sequence). Between the trimmed V and J ends, which lost 1 base and 0 bases, there was a span of 20 bases. The CDR3 DNA follows: TGTGCCAGCAGCTTAGAGTTTTGGGGGCGCGGAACTAGCACAGATACGCAGTATTTT. Amino acids: CASSLEFWGRGTSTDTQYF.

This chain connects TRBV5-8 to TRBJ1-2; D remains ambiguous. Per the germline V gene, CDR1 is SGHTS and CDR2 is YDEGEE. The CDR3 is 12 amino acids. V shed 2 bases and J shed 7 bases, with 9 bases lying between them. This chain's CDR3 is CASSFRVVGYTF. The CDR3 DNA is TGTGCCAGCAGCTTTAGGGTTGTTGGCTACACCTTC.

In the case of this clone: A junction end diverges from the germline sequence, so it may reflect a read error. The chain is built from TRBV19 and TRBJ1-5; 9 bases are a match to TRBD1. The CDR3 has 13 amino acids. Germline V CDR1 and CDR2: LNHDA, SQIVND (reference sequence). CDR3 nucleotide sequence: TGTGCCAGTAGTATAGAACTTTGGGACAGGGCGGGTTTT. This codes for CASSIELWDRAGF.